This T cell receptor (beta chain) was sequenced in a study of cytomegalovirus exposure and HLA in healthy donors. This clone occurred a few times. The antigen is unknown. The germline gives CDR1 SGHRS, CDR2 YFSETQ. This CDR3 spans 15 amino acids. After removal of 4 bases from V and 5 bases from J, the junction contained 10 bases not matched to a gene. Study results and limitations: A later examination showed that TCR association rates differed by HLA locus, with DRB1 most and HLA-C fewest. CMV serostatus was the sole immune exposure data available. A link between a missense DCLRE1C variant and TCR beta V- and J-gene trimming emerged from a later analysis.

13 Jbeta primers and 60 Vbeta primers were used for the PCR. Method: immunoSEQ multiplex PCR; TCRdb's copy keeps in-frame clones and lacks some. The data contain some 80,000 clones, about a tenth of them singletons. The source of this sequence is a man aged 55 to 70 in good health and CMV-seropositive. Sequenced: PBMCs. V is TRBV5-1 and J is TRBJ2-3, with TRBD2 matching over 7 bases. CDR3 region: CASSPSGVAGDTQYF. The CDR3, as DNA: TGCGCCAGCAGCCCCAGCGGGGTAGCTGGAGATACGCAGTATTTT.